The 17 T cell receptor beta chains listed next were all sequenced from one sample in a study of T-cell memory formation after mild COVID-19. TCRdb re-called the 5' RACE reads with MiXCR, one entry per CDR3 protein. In the table there are 90,000 to 120,000 distinct CDR3 sequences, around 14% of which are singletons. The sequenced sample was PBMCs or a T cell subset sorted from them (not recorded which). The receptors come from a man between 18 and 29 years old who had mild COVID-19 (a few samples of this study predate the infection). Cell type and time point are not known.

The rearrangement joins TRBV19 to TRBJ2-1, with D possibly being TRBD1 (6 bases). Trimming removed 3 bases at V and 8 bases at J, with 14 bases between. The CDR3 extends over 14 amino acids. Germline loops: CDR1 LNHDA, CDR2 SQIVND (reference sequence). The chain's CDR3 is CASSIIGRGYEQFF. CDR3 sequence (DNA): TGTGCCAGTAGTATTATCGGCAGGGGCTATGAGCAGTTCTTC.

This clonotype was seen a handful of times. The chain is built from TRBV20-1 and TRBJ2-1, with D perhaps matching TRBD1 (6 bases). Germline V lookup: CDR1 DFQATT, CDR2 SNEGSKA (reference sequence). Trimming shortened V by 6 bases and J by 5 bases, and 11 bases separated the two germline ends. This CDR3 spans 12 amino acids. The CDR3 reads CSAGTPDNEQFF. CDR3 sequence (DNA): TGCAGTGCCGGGACACCGGACAATGAGCAGTTCTTC.

In DNA form, the CDR3 reads TGTGCCAGCAGCTCCTGGACTAGCGGCGGCGAGCAGTACTTC. As protein: CASSSWTSGGEQYF. The V call is TRBV7-2, the J call TRBJ2-7, with TRBD2 matching over 10 bases. J was trimmed by 6 bases and V by 4 bases; bases with no gene match: 6. Germline values: CDR1 SGHTA, CDR2 FQGNSA. The CDR3 is 14 amino acids.

This clonotype showed up just a few times. The chain has TRBV20-1 and TRBJ1-2; unclear D gene. This CDR3 region has 13 residues. CDR1 is DFQATT and CDR2 is SNEGSKA in the germline V gene (reference sequence). Deletions cut 0 bases from V and 6 bases from J, with 11 bases between. The CDR3 region has the DNA TGCAGTGCTAGAGATCCGACCCGTAATGGCTACACCTTC. It codes for CSARDPTRNGYTF.

This clonotype was recorded once. The chain has TRBV27 and TRBJ1-2; TRBD1 agrees at 8 bases. CDR1 is MNHEY and CDR2 is SMNVEV in the germline V gene (reference sequence). V shed 4 bases and J 6 bases; nucleotides not matched to a gene: 4. This CDR3 is 13 amino acids long. The CDR3 reads CASSSGQEDGYTF. CDR3 bases: TGTGCCAGCAGTTCGGGACAGGAAGATGGCTACACCTTC.

The chain links TRBV12-3 or TRBV12-4 to TRBJ1-1; no firm D call. V dropped 1 base and J dropped 6 bases, with 9 bases sitting between them. The CDR3 consists of 13 residues. DNA of the CDR3: TGTGCCAGCAGTTTAGGTCCCGGCTCTGAAGCTTTCTTT. It is translated as CASSLGPGSEAFF.

Many counts were recorded for this clonotype. The rearrangement joins TRBV7-2 to TRBJ2-3; 9 bases align to TRBD1. The CDR3 loop spans 16 amino acids. Germline values: CDR1 SGHTA, CDR2 FQGNSA. Trimming took 5 bases from V and 2 from J; bases not matched to a gene: 8. The CDR3: CASSHTGGVITDTQYF. As DNA, the CDR3 is TGTGCCAGCAGCCACACAGGGGGCGTTATCACAGATACGCAGTATTTT.

CDR3 sequence reads: CASSRAGSSGANVLTF. The CDR3 nucleotides read TGCGCCAGCAGCCGGGCAGGGTCCTCGGGGGCCAACGTCCTGACTTTC. V and J are TRBV4-3 and TRBJ2-6; D might be TRBD1 (5 bases). Germline V gene sequence: CDR1 LGHNA, CDR2 YSLEER. V lost 4 bases and J lost 4, with 14 bases in between. The CDR3 runs to 16 residues.

This clonotype was counted a few times. The V gene is TRBV7-9, the J gene TRBJ2-1; D not resolved. The CDR3 extends over 13 amino acids. Germline V lookup: CDR1 SEHNR, CDR2 FQNEAQ (reference sequence). The V gene lost 1 base and the J gene lost 5 bases, with 6 bases spanning the gap. CDR3 DNA sequence: TGTGCCAGCAGCTTAGGGTCACACAATGAGCAGTTCTTC. Translation: CASSLGSHNEQFF.

The chain couples TRBV5-1 to TRBJ2-5; 9 nucleotides match TRBD1. The CDR3 is 18 amino acids. V lost 0 bases and J lost 2; bases outside the gene matches: 11. Germline V CDR1 and CDR2: SGHRS, YFSETQ. The CDR3 reads CASSLGTGAFRPQETQYF. Written as DNA, the CDR3 is TGCGCCAGCAGCTTGGGGACAGGGGCCTTCCGGCCGCAAGAGACCCAGTACTTC.

The gene calls are TRBV27 and TRBJ2-1; a possible D gene is TRBD1 (5 bases). The CDR3 sequence is 12 residues long. CDR1 and CDR2 (germline): MNHEY, SMNVEV (reference sequence). Deletions cut 5 bases from V and 14 bases from J, with 16 bases between. CDR3 in amino acids: CASSPNRQGKFF. The CDR3 DNA sequence: TGTGCCAGCAGTCCAAACAGGCAGGGAAAGTTCTTC.

This clonotype was counted only a few times. The chain recombines TRBV6-5 with TRBJ1-6, with 9 bases that match TRBD1. CDR3 length equals 15 residues. Germline V CDR1 and CDR2: MNHEY, SVGAGI. Unmatched junction bases numbered 8, after V lost 4 bases and J lost 10 bases. CDR3 nucleotide sequence: TGTGCCAGCAGTTTATCCGGGACAGGGCTATCACCCCTCCACTTT. As protein: CASSLSGTGLSPLHF.

The rearrangement joins TRBV15 to TRBJ2-3, with TRBD1 as a possible D gene (7 bases). The CDR3 totals 15 residues. Deletions cut 1 base from V and 5 bases from J, with 13 bases between. CDR1 and CDR2 (germline): LNHNV, YYDKDF (reference sequence). CDR3 protein: CATSRGRGPGDTQYF. CDR3 DNA sequence: TGTGCCACCAGCAGAGGGAGGGGGCCGGGAGATACGCAGTATTTT.

Concerning this clonotype: A much larger clonotype is one base distant, so this may be a read error. The chain joins TRBV6-5 to TRBJ2-1; possibly TRBD2 for D (5 bases). V was shortened by 6 bases and J by 6 bases, with 15 bases between the two germline ends. The CDR3 contains 14 residues. CDR1 and CDR2 (germline): MNHEY, SVGAGI. The CDR3 DNA sequence: TGTGCCAGCAGCCCCCGGGGTCCCGCCAATGAGCAGTTCTTC. Its translation: CASSPRGPANEQFF.

V usage is TRBV21-1 and J usage is TRBJ1-1. TRBV21-1 is flagged as a pseudogene. The CDR3 has 17 residues. In nucleotides, the CDR3 is TGTGCCAGCAGCAAAGGCCGGGCCCCACGAGGGAACACTGAAGCTTTCTTT. As protein: CASSKGRAPRGNTEAFF.

This chain joins TRBV2 and TRBJ2-2, with D tentatively TRBD1 or TRBD2 (6 bases each). The CDR3 is made up of 15 amino acids. The V end lost 2 bases, the J end lost 4 bases, and 11 bases lay between the germline ends. The V gene's germline CDR1 is SNHLY and CDR2 FYNNEI. The CDR3 DNA is TGTGCCAGCAGTGAACATTCGGGGGCCACCGGGGAGCTGTTTTTT. It specifies CASSEHSGATGELFF.

V usage is TRBV5-1 and J usage is TRBJ2-7; D remains unclear. The CDR3 is 15 residues long. CDR1 and CDR2 (germline): SGHRS, YFSETQ. The V and J ends lost 6 bases and 5 bases respectively, with 21 bases between them. DNA of the CDR3: TGCGCCAGCACCTCATCACGTAGCTCCGTCGACGAGCAGTACTTC. Translated, it gives CASTSSRSSVDEQYF.